The clone carrying this T cell receptor beta chain has only a few counts. Its antigen is currently unknown. Germline V gives CDR1 SQVTM, CDR2 ANQGSEA. The V gene lost 6 bases and the J gene lost 5 bases, with 14 bases spanning the gap. The CDR3 totals 13 residues. The sample comes from a study of blood T cells in healthy people across ages. Findings of the study overall: Whereas aged donors had fewer naive CD4+ cells, long-lived donors had more of them and higher diversity.

Through a sample-barcoded 5' primer and a J-beta primer mix, a second PCR was run for 7 to 11 cycles. TCRdb analysed the 5' RACE reads with MiXCR anew, one entry per CDR3 protein. Found here are about 1.7 million distinct CDR3 sequences, roughly 30% of them singletons; the top ten hold 6.5% to 8.5%. Sequencing was performed on blood. This TCR was sampled from a woman aged 25 to 45 in good health. The chain recombines TRBV29-1 with TRBJ1-5, with a possible D match to TRBD1 (5 bases). The CDR3: CSVGEGTDQPQHF. The CDR3 bases are TGCAGCGTGGGGGAAGGGACCGATCAGCCCCAGCATTTT.